This T cell receptor (beta chain) was captured by sequencing in a study of blood T cell repertoires in COVID-19. Study overall: From T cells, B-cell-depleted T cells, or PBMCs came the material, which was cDNA or gDNA.

Individuals aged about 18 to 89 years were recruited from 24 US areas. Deletions cut 2 bases from V and 10 bases from J, with 12 bases between. Per germline, CDR1 SGHTA and CDR2 FQGNSA. The CDR3 extends over 13 amino acids. Produced via immunoSEQ multiplex PCR; TCRdb's table is partial and in-frame only. This sample has 200,000 to 250,000 clones; over 75% occur once, and the top ten carry more than 7%. Specimen: PBMCs or T cells enriched from blood (not recorded which). The chain combines TRBV7-2 with TRBJ1-3; D not resolved. The sequence was collected from a man younger than 40 in a cohort exposed to, infected with or recovered from COVID-19 (not recorded which). The CDR3 DNA reads TGTGCCAGCAGCTTATCGACGCCACAGACCATATATTTT. As protein: CASSLSTPQTIYF.